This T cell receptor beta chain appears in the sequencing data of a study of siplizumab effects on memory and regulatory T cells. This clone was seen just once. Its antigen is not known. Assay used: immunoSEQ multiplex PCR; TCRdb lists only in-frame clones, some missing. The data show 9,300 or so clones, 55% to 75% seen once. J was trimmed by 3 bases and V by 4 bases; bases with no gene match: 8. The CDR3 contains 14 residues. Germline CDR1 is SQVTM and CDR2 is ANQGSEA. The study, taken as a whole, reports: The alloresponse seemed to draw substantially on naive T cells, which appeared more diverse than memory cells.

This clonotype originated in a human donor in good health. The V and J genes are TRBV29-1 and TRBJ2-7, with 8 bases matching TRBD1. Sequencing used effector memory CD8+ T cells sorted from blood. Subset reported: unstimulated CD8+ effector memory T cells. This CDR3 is CSVGSRTGHYEQYF. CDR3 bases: TGCAGCGTTGGGTCCCGGACAGGGCACTACGAGCAGTACTTC.